These 18 T cell receptor beta chains were all obtained from the same sample, sequenced in a study of human T cells and chemical hapten exposure. The authors extracted total RNA from unfractionated whole blood. MiXCR, applied by TCRdb to the 5' RACE reads, yields one record per CDR3 protein. The sample yields about 140,000 distinct CDR3 sequences, 4.1% seen once. These receptors all come from a female donor in good health.

This clonotype was picked up a small number of times. The CDR3 region has the DNA TGTGCCAGCAGCCGACAGGGATGCGGAAACACCATATATTTT. Encoded protein: CASSRQGCGNTIYF. The chain has TRBV7-9 and TRBJ1-3; 7 bases map to TRBD1. The CDR3 extends over 14 amino acids. Germline V gene lookup returns CDR1 SEHNR and CDR2 FQNEAQ (reference sequence). Trimming removed 5 bases from V and 4 bases from J; junction bases left unmatched: 5.

The sample holds a few counts of this clonotype. The genes are TRBV7-3 and TRBJ1-1; no clear D gene. V was clipped by 1 base and J by 4 bases, with 7 bases between them. CDR1 is SGHTA and CDR2 is FQGTGA in the germline V gene. This CDR3 contains 13 residues. CDR3 amino acids: CASSLNMGTEAFF. In DNA, the CDR3 is TGTGCCAGCAGCTTAAACATGGGCACTGAAGCTTTCTTT.

This clonotype was counted between two and nine times. This chain uses TRBV20-1 with TRBJ2-7, with 11 bases aligning to TRBD2. Germline values: CDR1 DFQATT, CDR2 SNEGSKA (reference sequence). CDR3 size: 13 residues. V was clipped by 6 bases and J by 4 bases; unmatched bases: 5. The CDR3 sequence is CSATSGGAYEQYF. CDR3 in DNA: TGCAGTGCAACTAGCGGGGGCGCGTACGAGCAGTACTTC.

This clonotype was detected only a few times. V and J are TRBV4-2 and TRBJ2-3, with 13 bases matching TRBD2. V lost 0 bases to trimming and J lost 5 bases; unmatched junction nucleotides: 2. CDR3 length: 16 amino acids. CDR1 and CDR2 from the germline V gene are LGHNA and YNFKEQ. The CDR3 loop is CASSQETSGGGDTQYF. The CDR3 DNA reads as TGTGCCAGCAGCCAAGAAACTAGCGGGGGGGGAGATACGCAGTATTTT.

In this sample, this clonotype turned up many times. The rearrangement uses TRBV29-1 and TRBJ2-2; D is unclear. CDR1 and CDR2 from the germline V gene are SQVTM and ANQGSEA. V was shortened by 6 bases and J by 2 bases, with 4 bases between the two germline ends. The CDR3 is made up of 11 amino acids. CDR3 sequence: CSVDNTGELFF. CDR3 coding DNA: TGCAGCGTGGATAACACCGGGGAGCTGTTTTTT.

This clonotype was counted between two and nine times. This rearrangement joins TRBV7-9 to TRBJ1-1; 9 bases are shared with TRBD1. V shed 5 bases and J 5 bases; nucleotides not matched to a gene: 9. CDR1 is SEHNR, CDR2 FQNEAQ, per germline (reference sequence). This CDR3 has 15 residues. CDR3 nucleotide sequence: TGTGCCAGCAGCCTCCAGGGGACAGGGCGGACTGAAGCTTTCTTT. Its translation: CASSLQGTGRTEAFF.

The table lists this clonotype with many counts. The genes are TRBV7-8 and TRBJ2-4; a possible D gene is TRBD1 (6 bases). There are 16 residues in the CDR3. V lost 4 bases and J 2 bases, leaving 15 bases between the germline ends. In germline, CDR1 is SGHVS, CDR2 FQNEAQ. The CDR3 DNA reads TGTGCCAGCAGCTCGCCAGGGGATACTACCAAAAACATTCAGTACTTC. Amino acids: CASSSPGDTTKNIQYF.

Ten or more counts support this clonotype. The genes are TRBV10-2 and TRBJ2-3; 12 bases align to TRBD2. The CDR3 spans 16 residues. After removal of 8 bases from V and 4 bases from J, the junction contained 10 bases not matched to a gene. CDR1 and CDR2 from the germline V gene are WSHSY and SAAADI. The chain's CDR3 is CASGGPSGGAADTQYF. The CDR3 DNA follows: TGCGCCAGCGGGGGCCCTAGCGGGGGGGCCGCAGATACGCAGTATTTT.

This clonotype was found many times. The chain couples TRBV7-2 to TRBJ2-7; maybe TRBD1 (5 bases). Germline CDR1 reads SGHTA; CDR2 reads FQGNSA. The V end lost 3 bases, the J end lost 1 base, and 13 bases lay between the germline ends. The length of the CDR3 is 15 residues. CDR3: CASSFKVGPSYEQYF. DNA of the CDR3: TGTGCCAGCAGCTTTAAAGTGGGGCCGTCCTACGAGCAGTACTTC. The variable domain in full, with the rest retrieved from reference TRBV7-2 and TRBJ2-7, is GAGVSQSPSNKVTEKGKDVELRCDPISGHTALYWYRQSLGQGLEFLIYFQGNSAPDKSGLPSDRFSAERTGGSVSTLTIQRTQQEDSAVYLCASSFKVGPSYEQYFGPGTRLTVT.

This clonotype was seen ten or more times. The chain recombines TRBV28 with TRBJ2-2; the D gene is possibly TRBD1 (5 bases). V lost 4 bases and J lost 7, with 16 bases in between. The CDR3 is made up of 15 amino acids. The V gene's germline CDR1 is MDHEN and CDR2 SYDVKM. The CDR3 coding sequence is TGTGCCAGCAGTTCGTTCATCACAAGGGGCGGGGAGCTGTTTTTT. Residues: CASSSFITRGGELFF.

This clonotype was counted many times. The genes are TRBV12-3 or TRBV12-4 and TRBJ1-2; TRBD1 matches at 7 bases. After removal of 3 bases from V and 4 bases from J, the junction contained 8 bases not matched to a gene. The CDR3 covers 15 residues. This chain's CDR3 is CASSFSPDRSYGYTF. For the CDR3, the DNA is TGTGCCAGCAGTTTTTCCCCGGACAGGTCCTATGGCTACACCTTC.

Ten or more counts support this clonotype. The chain's CDR3 is CASSEWGNEQFF. In DNA, the CDR3 is TGTGCCAGCAGCGAGTGGGGCAATGAGCAGTTCTTC. The gene calls are TRBV28 and TRBJ2-1; D unclear. CDR3 length: 12 amino acids. V shed 6 bases and J shed 6 bases, with 9 bases lying between them. Germline V lookup: CDR1 MDHEN, CDR2 SYDVKM.

This clonotype was observed at least ten times. The rearrangement uses TRBV7-2 and TRBJ2-1, with D tentatively TRBD2 (6 bases). CDR3 length equals 16 residues. The germline CDR1 and CDR2 sequences are SGHTA and FQGNSA. Trimming cost V 3 bases and J 9 bases, with 21 bases left between them. The CDR3 region has the DNA TGTGCCAGCAGCTTCGGCCCCAGACTAGTTTCTGGTGAGCAGTTCTTC. It specifies CASSFGPRLVSGEQFF.

This clonotype was seen at least ten times. The chain recombines TRBV29-1 with TRBJ1-2; weak D call: TRBD1 (5 bases). CDR3 length equals 12 residues. Trimming removed 6 bases from V and 4 bases from J, with 12 bases in between. Germline CDR1 reads SQVTM; CDR2 reads ANQGSEA. This CDR3 reads CSVDSSSYGYTF. The CDR3, as DNA: TGCAGCGTCGACAGTTCCTCCTATGGCTACACCTTC. Based on the CDR3 plus reference TRBV29-1 and TRBJ1-2, the full variable domain is SAVISQKPSRDICQRGTSLTIQCQVDSQVTMMFWYRQQPGQSLTLIATANQGSEATYESGFVIDKFPISRPNLTFSTLTVSNMSPEDSSIYLCSVDSSSYGYTFGSGTRLTVV.

This clonotype was recorded at least ten times. V and J are TRBV28 and TRBJ1-5; D unresolved. Germline V gene data show CDR1 as MDHEN and CDR2 as SYDVKM. The CDR3 has 14 residues. V was cut by 7 bases and J by 4 bases, with 14 bases left in between. The CDR3 region is CASTEGSGNQPQHF. The CDR3 region has the DNA TGTGCCAGCACCGAGGGCAGCGGAAATCAGCCCCAGCATTTT.

This clonotype has at least ten counts. This rearrangement joins TRBV6-2 or TRBV6-3 to TRBJ2-4; unclear D gene. Trimming stripped 2 bases from V and 1 base from J, with 12 bases between. The germline gives CDR1 MNHEY, CDR2 SVGEGT. CDR3 length equals 16 residues. CDR3: CASSYEVHYAKNIQYF. Written as DNA, the CDR3 is TGTGCCAGCAGTTACGAGGTCCATTATGCCAAAAACATTCAGTACTTC.

In its sample, this clonotype was seen many times. CDR3 DNA sequence: TGTGCCAGCAGCTCCCCCGGGACTTCAAGTCGTGAGCAGTACTTC. Translated, it gives CASSSPGTSSREQYF. This chain joins TRBV7-9 and TRBJ2-7; D is possibly TRBD2 (6 bases). Trimming took 4 bases from V and 7 from J, leaving 20 bases between them. Germline CDR1 is SEHNR and CDR2 is FQNEAQ (reference sequence). The CDR3 has 15 residues.

The table lists this clonotype with many counts. This chain uses TRBV6-2 or TRBV6-3 with TRBJ1-5; 8 nucleotides align to TRBD1. J was trimmed by 3 bases and V by 3 bases; bases with no gene match: 7. Germline V gene sequence: CDR1 MNHEY, CDR2 SVGEGT. The CDR3 is made up of 16 amino acids. This CDR3 reads CASSYGQGNYNQPQHF. CDR3 DNA: TGTGCCAGCAGTTATGGACAGGGAAATTACAATCAGCCCCAGCATTTT.